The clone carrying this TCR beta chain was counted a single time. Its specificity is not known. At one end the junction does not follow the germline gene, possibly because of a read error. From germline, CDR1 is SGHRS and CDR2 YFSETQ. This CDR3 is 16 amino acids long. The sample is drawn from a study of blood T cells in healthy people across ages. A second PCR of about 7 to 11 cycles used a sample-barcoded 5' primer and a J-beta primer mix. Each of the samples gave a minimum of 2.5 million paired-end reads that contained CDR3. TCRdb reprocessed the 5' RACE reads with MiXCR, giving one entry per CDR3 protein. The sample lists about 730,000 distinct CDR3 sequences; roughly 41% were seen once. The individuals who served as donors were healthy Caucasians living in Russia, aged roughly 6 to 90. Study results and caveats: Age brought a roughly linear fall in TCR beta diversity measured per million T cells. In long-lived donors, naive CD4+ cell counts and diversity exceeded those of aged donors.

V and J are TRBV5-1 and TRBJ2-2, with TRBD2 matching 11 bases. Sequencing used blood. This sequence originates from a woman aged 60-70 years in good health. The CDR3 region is CTSSPTSGSITGELFF. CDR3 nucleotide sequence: TGCACCAGCAGCCCAACTAGCGGGAGTATCACCGGGGAGCTGTTTTTT.